This T cell receptor (beta chain) was captured in a study of cytomegalovirus exposure and HLA in healthy donors. It was with 60 Vbeta and 13 Jbeta primers that the PCR ran. Clones were sequenced by immunoSEQ multiplex PCR, and TCRdb holds only the in-frame ones, with some missing. The sample has roughly 99,000 clones; 79% are singletons. The V gene end was trimmed by 0 bases and the J gene end by 0 bases; junction bases not matched to a gene: 2. CDR1 is SGHTA and CDR2 is FQGNSA in the germline V gene. The CDR3 spans 17 residues. Sequencing was carried out using PBMCs. V gene TRBV7-2 combines with J gene TRBJ2-3; 11 positions match TRBD2. This TCR was sampled from a woman aged 40 to 50 in good health and CMV-seronegative. This chain's CDR3 is CASSLASGGASTDTQYF. The CDR3 DNA is TGTGCCAGCAGCTTAGCTAGCGGGGGGGCTAGCACAGATACGCAGTATTTT.